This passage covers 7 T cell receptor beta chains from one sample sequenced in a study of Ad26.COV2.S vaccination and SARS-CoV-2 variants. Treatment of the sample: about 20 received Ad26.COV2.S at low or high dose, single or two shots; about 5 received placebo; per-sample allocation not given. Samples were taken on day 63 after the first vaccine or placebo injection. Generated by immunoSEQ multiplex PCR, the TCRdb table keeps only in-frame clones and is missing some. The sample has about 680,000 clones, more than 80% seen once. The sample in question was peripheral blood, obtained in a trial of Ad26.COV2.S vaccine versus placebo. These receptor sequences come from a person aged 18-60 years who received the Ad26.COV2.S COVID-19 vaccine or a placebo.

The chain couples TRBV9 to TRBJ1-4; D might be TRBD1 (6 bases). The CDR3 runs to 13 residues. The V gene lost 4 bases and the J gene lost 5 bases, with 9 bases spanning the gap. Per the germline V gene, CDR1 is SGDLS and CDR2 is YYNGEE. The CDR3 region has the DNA TGTGCCAGCAGCTCAGGACAGAATGAAAAACTGTTTTTT. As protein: CASSSGQNEKLFF.

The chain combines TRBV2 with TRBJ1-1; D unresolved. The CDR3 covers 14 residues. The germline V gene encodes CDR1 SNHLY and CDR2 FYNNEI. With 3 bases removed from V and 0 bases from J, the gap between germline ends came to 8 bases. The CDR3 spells CASSDTVMNTEAFF. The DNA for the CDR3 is TGTGCCAGCAGTGACACAGTTATGAACACTGAAGCTTTCTTT.

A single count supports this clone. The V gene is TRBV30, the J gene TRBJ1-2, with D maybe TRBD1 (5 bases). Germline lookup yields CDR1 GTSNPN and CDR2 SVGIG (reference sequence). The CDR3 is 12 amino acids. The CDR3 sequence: CAITGGNYGYTF. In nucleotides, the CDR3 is TGTGCTATTACGGGGGGGAACTATGGCTACACCTTC.

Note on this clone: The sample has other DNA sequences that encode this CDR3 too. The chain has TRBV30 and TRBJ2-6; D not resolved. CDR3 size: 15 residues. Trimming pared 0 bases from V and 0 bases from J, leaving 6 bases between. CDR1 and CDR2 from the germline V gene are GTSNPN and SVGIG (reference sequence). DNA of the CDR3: TGTGCCTGGAGTGTCGGCAGCTCTGGGGCCAACGTCCTGACTTTC. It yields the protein CAWSVGSSGANVLTF.

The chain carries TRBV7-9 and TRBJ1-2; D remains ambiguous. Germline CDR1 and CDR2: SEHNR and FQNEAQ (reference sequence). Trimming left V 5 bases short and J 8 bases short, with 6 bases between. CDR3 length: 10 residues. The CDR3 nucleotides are TGTGCCAGCAGCCCCGCGGGCTACACCTTC. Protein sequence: CASSPAGYTF.

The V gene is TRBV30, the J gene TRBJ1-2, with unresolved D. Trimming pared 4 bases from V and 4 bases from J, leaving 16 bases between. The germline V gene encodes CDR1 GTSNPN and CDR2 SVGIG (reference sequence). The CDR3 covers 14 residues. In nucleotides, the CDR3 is TGTGCCTGGAACTTTGCCGGGAGCACCTATGGCTACACCTTC. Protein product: CAWNFAGSTYGYTF.

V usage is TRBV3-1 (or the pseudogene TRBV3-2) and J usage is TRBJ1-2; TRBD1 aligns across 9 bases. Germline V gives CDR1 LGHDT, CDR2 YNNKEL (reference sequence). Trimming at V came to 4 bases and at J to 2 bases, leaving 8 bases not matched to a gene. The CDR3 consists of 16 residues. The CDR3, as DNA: TGTGCCAGCAGCCTGTGGGCGGGACAGGGAAACTATGGCTACACCTTC. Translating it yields CASSLWAGQGNYGYTF.